This TCR beta chain derives from a study of glioma-infiltrating T cells (dated by TCRdb to 2016 to 2017). About the investigation overall: Low-grade gliomas were represented by WHO grade II oligodendrogliomas or astrocytomas, and glioblastomas were represented by WHO grade IV tumors that were sampled at initial rather than recurrent diagnosis. Each tissue-infiltrating repertoire was compared with the same patient's peripheral blood repertoire to measure divergence between tissue and blood T-cell populations. The paired cohort comprised three low-grade glioma patients, about 8 primary glioblastoma patients and three non-glioma patients contributing non-neoplastic brain tissue. Blood libraries targeted about 4.5- to 11-fold sequencing coverage of 1 million or so peripheral T cells. Dexamethasone was administered to glioma patients for six or fewer days before surgery. TCR alpha- and beta-chain repertoires were sequenced from glioma tissue, non-neoplastic brain tissue and matched peripheral blood mononuclear cells.

V drops 4 bases and J drops 1 base, leaving 4 bases in between. Taken from the germline V gene, the CDR1 and CDR2 loops are SGHTA and FQGNSA. The CDR3 numbers 12 residues from cysteine through phenylalanine. Only the CDR3 DNA is retained, 36 bases long and in frame from the first base. TCR alpha and beta CDR3 regions were amplified with the iRepertoire nested amplicon-rescue multiplex PCR (arm-PCR) platform from RNA. For one-step reverse transcription and amplification, roughly 95-450 ng of tissue mRNA or PBMC total RNA was used as input. Following bead purification, Illumina adapters were added by a secondary multiplex PCR, and libraries between 200 and 400 bp were gel-purified. Internal 6-nucleotide barcodes were carried by the libraries and were used for demultiplexing. Sequencing of the libraries was done on an Illumina MiSeq using 2x220 or 2x250 nucleotide paired-end reads. The original pipeline was this. Paired reads were merged using FLASH 1.2.11 and aligned with BWA-MEM to the GRCh37 human genome, and TRA and TRB reads were then extracted. V and J assignment used an IMGT-derived reference of cassette sequences and CDR3 motifs that included pseudogenes. Three-frame translation of reads was performed, and productive CDR3s were defined as those with a C...FGXG motif and no stop codons. Clonotypes were defined as unique combinations of V-J cassette pair and CDR3 amino acid sequence. Hamming distance filtering was applied to reads, with thresholds set by the sequence error rate of each sample in mapped regions. TCRdb trimmed public reads at Q25 via fastp, called clones via MiXCR and kept in-frame beta chains. One record per CDR3 amino acid sequence lists the most common genes and DNA. TCRdb's processing, not the authors' own work, is the source of the V and J calls. The sample contains 300,000 to 400,000 distinct CDR3 sequences, approximately 42% of them found a single time. About 12% of the sample belongs to the ten largest clones.

Results and caveats for the whole study, not just this receptor: Very few CDR3 sequences were found to be shared between tissue and blood, and this scarcity was attributed to high CDR3 diversity and limited sampling. In non-neoplastic patients, VJ-independent divergence between tissue and blood fell below expectation, whereas in all gliomas, and especially in low-grade gliomas, the divergence rose above expectation. Group comparisons rested on small numbers: three non-neoplastic, three low-grade glioma and 7 or 8 glioblastoma patients. A signature set of shared blood CDR3 motifs marked patients with low tissue-blood divergence and was depleted in highly divergent patients.

Immediately after resection, surgical brain or tumor specimens were cryofrozen in liquid nitrogen, and peripheral blood cells were collected at the same time. Turning to this clonotype: The antigen it recognizes is unknown. Base qualities are not provided; no much larger clone lies one nucleotide away.

Sample: glioma tissue, nonneoplastic brain tissue, or PBMCs (not recorded which). Rearrangement joined TRBV7-2 to TRBJ1-1; the D gene lacks a confident call. The clonotype was recovered from a human donor with low-grade glioma or glioblastoma, undergoing nonglioma brain surgery, or in good health (not recorded which). The base sequence is TGTGCCAGCAGCTATCAGAACACTGAAGCTTTCTTT. This sequence encodes CASSYQNTEAFF.